This T cell receptor beta chain is from a study of metastatic and nonmetastatic thyroid tumors. Study as a whole: Across peripheral blood and tumor or nodule tissue samples taken from malignant and benign thyroid patients, the repertoires were compared with one another.

Findings and caveats of the study: Significantly greater TCR beta diversity was reportedly found in malignant thyroid tumors than in benign nodules (in blood and tumor).

V lost 2 bases, J lost 6 bases, and 2 bases lay in between. There are 11 residues in the CDR3. Until they underwent thyroid surgery, no patient had received any treatment. This clone has at least ten counts. Its antigen is unidentified. Authors' data handling: Using the CDR3 differences seen across clinicopathological groups, the authors built a distant-metastasis classifier for papillary thyroid cancer, which was meant to discriminate distant-metastatic patients. With MiXCR, TCRdb reprocessed the PCR reads. TCRdb's processing, not the authors' own work, is the source of the V and J calls. The top ten clones hold roughly 10% of a sample with about 82,000 clones, about 12% of them seen once.

The chain employs TRBV12-3 or TRBV12-4 and TRBJ2-1; D unresolved. Sequenced sample: tumor tissue. This clonotype was sampled from a female donor with papillary thyroid cancer or a benign thyroid nodule (not recorded which). Some clones in this sample may be carry-over from other donors' samples. The chain's CDR3 is CASSLLNEQFF. The CDR3 coding sequence is TGTGCCAGCAGTTTACTCAATGAGCAGTTCTTC.